Listed below are T cell receptor beta chains from one sample, sequenced in a study of human T cells and chemical hapten exposure. TCRdb used MiXCR to reprocess the RACE reads, holding one entry per CDR3 protein. The data contain 250,000 to 300,000 distinct CDR3 sequences, approximately 7.5% of them singletons. The material was whole blood, obtained in connection with sensitization to the hapten diphenylcyclopropenone (DPC). These receptor sequences come from a man aged 18 to 30 with alopecia areata. Some clones in this sample may be carry-over from other donors' samples. Both conserved end residues are part of each CDR3. D genes are given only for firm matches. Where a row states a size, it is once, few, many or the class of an expanded clone; other rows omit it.

-,many,TRBV19,TRBJ1-2,CASSSGRAAGYTF,TGTGCCAGTAGTTCGGGCAGGGCGGCTGGCTACACCTTC
-,few,TRBV7-6,TRBJ1-5,CASSLQGEDQPQHF,TGTGCCAGCAGCTTACAGGGAGAGGATCAGCCCCAGCATTTT
TRBD2,-,TRBV7-2,TRBJ2-5,CASSFPLAGGETQYF,TGTGCCAGCAGCTTCCCCCTAGCGGGGGGAGAGACCCAGTACTTC
-,-,TRBV4-1,TRBJ1-2,CASSQASRGVNYGYTF,TGCGCCAGCAGCCAAGCTTCGAGAGGGGTGAACTATGGCTACACCTTC
-,-,TRBV12-3/TRBV12-4,TRBJ2-6,CASSFGPGSGANVLTF,TGTGCCAGCAGTTTCGGCCCGGGGTCTGGGGCCAACGTCCTGACTTTC
-,-,TRBV7-8,TRBJ2-7,CASSLWQGEQYF,TGTGCCAGCAGCTTATGGCAGGGCGAGCAGTACTTC
-,many,TRBV6-2/TRBV6-3,TRBJ1-5,CASSIDRTQHF,TGTGCCAGCAGTATAGACCGGACCCAGCATTTT
-,-,TRBV20-1,TRBJ1-1,CSAYDLLNTEAFF,TGCAGTGCTTACGACTTGCTGAACACTGAAGCTTTCTTT
-,many,TRBV4-2,TRBJ1-3,CASSQGRGSANTIYF,TGTGCCAGCAGCCAAGGTCGGGGGAGCGCGAACACCATATATTTT
TRBD1,few,TRBV6-1,TRBJ2-1,CASRERDRTSYNEQFF,TGTGCCAGCAGGGAACGGGACAGAACCTCCTACAATGAGCAGTTCTTC
TRBD1,-,TRBV27,TRBJ1-2,CASRTGGHGYTF,TGTGCCAGCAGGACAGGGGGCCATGGCTACACCTTC
-,few,TRBV7-3,TRBJ2-6,CASSLIGYGANVLTF,TGTGCCAGCAGCTTAATTGGGTACGGGGCCAACGTCCTGACTTTC
-,many,TRBV27,TRBJ2-7,CASSQGSYEQYF,TGTGCCAGCAGCCAGGGGAGCTACGAGCAGTACTTC
TRBD1,many,TRBV6-6,TRBJ1-1,CASSYGQGVDEAFF,TGTGCCAGCAGTTACGGACAGGGAGTGGATGAAGCTTTCTTT